This is a list of T cell receptor beta chains from one sample in a study of CD8 T cells in ankylosing spondylitis. TCRdb re-called the 5' RACE reads with MiXCR, one entry per CDR3 protein. The sample includes under 550,000 distinct CDR3 sequences, roughly 26% seen only once; the top ten take roughly 0.9%. Material: blood, either unsorted or a sorted T cell fraction (not recorded which). The receptors originated from a male donor with ankylosing spondylitis. Both conserved end residues are part of each CDR3. Fields, in order: J gene, clone size, V gene, D gene, CDR3 DNA, CDR3 protein. D genes are given only for firm matches. Expanded clones are given a class, and other clones once, few, many or no size at all.

J gene: TRBJ1-5; clone size: -; V gene: TRBV11-2; D gene: -; CDR3 DNA: TGTGCCAGCAGCCCGAACGGGGCCCGTCAGCCCCAGCATTTT; CDR3 protein: CASSPNGARQPQHF
J gene: TRBJ1-3; clone size: few; V gene: TRBV19; D gene: -; CDR3 DNA: TGTGCCAGTAGTATCCGGGACCTCACTGGAAACACCATATATTTT; CDR3 protein: CASSIRDLTGNTIYF
J gene: TRBJ1-2; clone size: -; V gene: TRBV7-9; D gene: -; CDR3 DNA: TGTGCCAGCAGCTTAATGTCGGACCTTGAACGCTACACCTTC; CDR3 protein: CASSLMSDLERYTF
J gene: TRBJ1-5; clone size: -; V gene: TRBV30; D gene: -; CDR3 DNA: TGTGCCTGGGCCCCAGGAGCCGGCGAGCCCCAGCATTTT; CDR3 protein: CAWAPGAGEPQHF
J gene: TRBJ2-4; clone size: few; V gene: TRBV5-1; D gene: -; CDR3 DNA: TGCGCCAGCAGCTTGGGTTTTTCGAACATTCAGTACTTC; CDR3 protein: CASSLGFSNIQYF
J gene: TRBJ2-2; clone size: -; V gene: TRBV3-1; D gene: -; CDR3 DNA: TGTGCCAGCAGCCAACAGGGCGATAACACCGGGGAGCTGTTTTTT; CDR3 protein: CASSQQGDNTGELFF
J gene: TRBJ2-6; clone size: few; V gene: TRBV20-1; D gene: -; CDR3 DNA: TGCAGTGCTTCGGACAACTCTGGGGCCAACGTCCTGACTTTC; CDR3 protein: CSASDNSGANVLTF
J gene: TRBJ1-2; clone size: -; V gene: TRBV5-1; D gene: -; CDR3 DNA: TGCGCCAGCAGCTTGGAGGGACAAGTCGGGGGCTACACCTTC; CDR3 protein: CASSLEGQVGGYTF
J gene: TRBJ1-5; clone size: few; V gene: TRBV3-1; D gene: TRBD1; CDR3 DNA: TGTGCCAGCAGCACCGGGACAGGGTTTCAGCCCCAGCATTTT; CDR3 protein: CASSTGTGFQPQHF
J gene: TRBJ2-5; clone size: -; V gene: TRBV3-1; D gene: TRBD2; CDR3 DNA: TGTGCCAGCAGCCATTTAGCTAGCGGGATAACCCAGTACTTC; CDR3 protein: CASSHLASGITQYF
J gene: TRBJ2-5; clone size: -; V gene: TRBV19; D gene: TRBD2; CDR3 DNA: TGTGCCAGTAGTATAGAAGCGGGGGGTCCTCAAGAGACCCAGTACTTC; CDR3 protein: CASSIEAGGPQETQYF
J gene: TRBJ2-7; clone size: -; V gene: TRBV2; D gene: -; CDR3 DNA: TGTGCCAGCAGTGTCAGGGTAACGTCCTACGAGCAGTACTTC; CDR3 protein: CASSVRVTSYEQYF
J gene: TRBJ2-3; clone size: -; V gene: TRBV20-1; D gene: -; CDR3 DNA: TGCAGTGCTCCCGAGGCTAGCAGAACAGATACGCAGTATTTT; CDR3 protein: CSAPEASRTDTQYF
J gene: TRBJ2-3; clone size: few; V gene: TRBV20-1; D gene: -; CDR3 DNA: TGCAGTGCTAGCAAGACAGGCAAAACAGATACGCAGTATTTT; CDR3 protein: CSASKTGKTDTQYF
J gene: TRBJ1-2; clone size: few; V gene: TRBV7-2; D gene: TRBD1; CDR3 DNA: TGTGCCAGCAGCCCGGGACAGGGGAATGGCTACACCTTC; CDR3 protein: CASSPGQGNGYTF
J gene: TRBJ1-2; clone size: -; V gene: TRBV18; D gene: TRBD1; CDR3 DNA: TGTGCCAGCTCAAAAGCCACGGACAGGGGTCAGGAGGGCTACACCTTC; CDR3 protein: CASSKATDRGQEGYTF
J gene: TRBJ2-2; clone size: few; V gene: TRBV7-2; D gene: -; CDR3 DNA: TGTGCCAGCAGCTCCTCAGGGGCCCCGAACACCGGGGAGCTGTTTTTT; CDR3 protein: CASSSSGAPNTGELFF
J gene: TRBJ2-5; clone size: -; V gene: TRBV9; D gene: -; CDR3 DNA: TGTGCCAGCAGCAGTTGGGGGGCTGGAGAGACCCAGTACTTC; CDR3 protein: CASSSWGAGETQYF
J gene: TRBJ2-3; clone size: -; V gene: TRBV20-1; D gene: -; CDR3 DNA: TGCAGTGCTAGAGATGGGAGGCCTAGCACAGATACGCAGTATTTT; CDR3 protein: CSARDGRPSTDTQYF
J gene: TRBJ2-1; clone size: -; V gene: TRBV10-1; D gene: TRBD2; CDR3 DNA: TGCGCCAGCAGTGAGTCGGGGACTAGCGGCATCAATGAGCAGTTCTTC; CDR3 protein: CASSESGTSGINEQFF
J gene: TRBJ2-2; clone size: few; V gene: TRBV9; D gene: -; CDR3 DNA: TGTGCCAGCAGCCCCTATCCCGGGGAGCTGTTTTTT; CDR3 protein: CASSPYPGELFF
J gene: TRBJ2-1; clone size: many; V gene: TRBV29-1; D gene: -; CDR3 DNA: TGCAGCGTTGAACATCGAGATAACTACAATGAGCAGTTCTTC; CDR3 protein: CSVEHRDNYNEQFF
J gene: TRBJ2-3; clone size: -; V gene: TRBV14; D gene: TRBD2; CDR3 DNA: TGTGCCAGCAGCCGAGGGGTGACTAGCGGGAGGGCCATAACAGATACGCAGTATTTT; CDR3 protein: CASSRGVTSGRAITDTQYF
J gene: TRBJ2-3; clone size: -; V gene: TRBV24-1; D gene: TRBD2; CDR3 DNA: TGTGCCACCAGCGGGGGGAGAAATGCAGATACGCAGTATTTT; CDR3 protein: CATSGGRNADTQYF
J gene: TRBJ1-5; clone size: few; V gene: TRBV7-2; D gene: -; CDR3 DNA: TGTGCCAGCAGCTTAGCGCTGGAGGCCCAGCATTTT; CDR3 protein: CASSLALEAQHF
J gene: TRBJ2-3; clone size: few; V gene: TRBV18; D gene: TRBD1; CDR3 DNA: TGTGCCAGCTCACCCTCCGGACAGGGGGCTACAGATACGCAGTATTTT; CDR3 protein: CASSPSGQGATDTQYF
J gene: TRBJ2-7; clone size: -; V gene: TRBV20-1; D gene: -; CDR3 DNA: TGCAGTGCTCCCGCCAGGGCGTCTACGTACGAGCAGTACTTC; CDR3 protein: CSAPARASTYEQYF
J gene: TRBJ1-1; clone size: -; V gene: TRBV5-1; D gene: -; CDR3 DNA: TGCGCCAGCAGCACCGACCCACAGGGGAACACTGAAGCTTTCTTT; CDR3 protein: CASSTDPQGNTEAFF
J gene: TRBJ2-1; clone size: few; V gene: TRBV5-1; D gene: -; CDR3 DNA: TGCGCCAGCAGCTGGAGGGCCAACAATGAGCAGTTCTTC; CDR3 protein: CASSWRANNEQFF
J gene: TRBJ2-1; clone size: -; V gene: TRBV9; D gene: -; CDR3 DNA: TGTGCCAGCAGCCCACGGGACATATACAATGAGCAGTTCTTC; CDR3 protein: CASSPRDIYNEQFF
J gene: TRBJ1-1; clone size: few; V gene: TRBV29-1; D gene: TRBD1; CDR3 DNA: TGCAGCGTTCACCCCTCGGACAGGTTGAACACTGAAGCTTTCTTT; CDR3 protein: CSVHPSDRLNTEAFF
J gene: TRBJ1-4; clone size: few; V gene: TRBV7-2; D gene: -; CDR3 DNA: TGTGCCAGCAGCTTAGTTGCAGGGGAGATTGAAAAACTGTTTTTT; CDR3 protein: CASSLVAGEIEKLFF
J gene: TRBJ2-1; clone size: -; V gene: TRBV6-5; D gene: -; CDR3 DNA: TGTGCCAGCAGTTACTCGACAGGGAGGTCCTACAATGAGCAGTTCTTC; CDR3 protein: CASSYSTGRSYNEQFF
J gene: TRBJ2-2; clone size: few; V gene: TRBV29-1; D gene: -; CDR3 DNA: TGCAGCGTTGAAGATTTCCGGGGAAGGAGCACCGGGGAGCTGTTTTTT; CDR3 protein: CSVEDFRGRSTGELFF
J gene: TRBJ2-2; clone size: few; V gene: TRBV10-1; D gene: -; CDR3 DNA: TGCGCCAGCGGGTTAGGGTCGAACACCGGGGAGCTGTTTTTT; CDR3 protein: CASGLGSNTGELFF
J gene: TRBJ2-5; clone size: -; V gene: TRBV7-9; D gene: TRBD1; CDR3 DNA: TGTGCCAGCAGCTTCGGACAGGACCAAGAGACCCAGTACTTC; CDR3 protein: CASSFGQDQETQYF
J gene: TRBJ2-1; clone size: -; V gene: TRBV24-1; D gene: -; CDR3 DNA: TGTGCCACCAGTGATTGGGACCTCAATGAGCAGTTCTTC; CDR3 protein: CATSDWDLNEQFF
J gene: TRBJ1-4; clone size: -; V gene: TRBV29-1; D gene: -; CDR3 DNA: TGCAGCGTGGAAGACAGAAATGAAAAACTGTTTTTT; CDR3 protein: CSVEDRNEKLFF
J gene: TRBJ1-2; clone size: -; V gene: TRBV12-3/TRBV12-4; D gene: -; CDR3 DNA: TGTGCCAGCAGTTTAGCGGGGAGGTTCCCCTATGGCTACACCTTC; CDR3 protein: CASSLAGRFPYGYTF
J gene: TRBJ1-2; clone size: -; V gene: TRBV12-3/TRBV12-4; D gene: -; CDR3 DNA: TGTGCCAGCAGTCCGACACGGGATTTTGGCTACACCTTC; CDR3 protein: CASSPTRDFGYTF
J gene: TRBJ2-1; clone size: -; V gene: TRBV25-1; D gene: -; CDR3 DNA: TGTGCCAGCAGTGAATACACAGGGTCCTACAATGAGCAGTTCTTC; CDR3 protein: CASSEYTGSYNEQFF
J gene: TRBJ2-6; clone size: -; V gene: TRBV4-2; D gene: -; CDR3 DNA: TGTGCCAGCAGCCAAGTGGTAGGGCAGGCCAGCTCTGGGGCCAACGTCCTGACTTTC; CDR3 protein: CASSQVVGQASSGANVLTF
J gene: TRBJ2-1; clone size: once; V gene: TRBV5-1; D gene: TRBD2; CDR3 DNA: TGCGCCAGCAGCCCCGGCGGGGGGCAGGGAACCTACAATGAGCAGTTCTTC; CDR3 protein: CASSPGGGQGTYNEQFF
J gene: TRBJ1-3; clone size: few; V gene: TRBV7-6; D gene: TRBD1; CDR3 DNA: TGTGCCAGCAGCCTGGGACAGGGGTGGTCTGGAAACACCATATATTTT; CDR3 protein: CASSLGQGWSGNTIYF
J gene: TRBJ2-1; clone size: -; V gene: TRBV29-1; D gene: TRBD1; CDR3 DNA: TGCAGCGTTAAGTCCAGGACAGGGGCCACCAATGAGCAGTTCTTC; CDR3 protein: CSVKSRTGATNEQFF
J gene: TRBJ1-6; clone size: -; V gene: TRBV15; D gene: -; CDR3 DNA: TGTGCCACCAGCAGAGATATTATGACGAAAGGTTCACCCCTCCACTTT; CDR3 protein: CATSRDIMTKGSPLHF